The sequence of this TCR beta chain was determined in a study of T cell responses to AZD1222 COVID-19 vaccine (dated by TCRdb to the early 2020s). Context from the whole study: A total of about 230 trial participants underwent TCR sequencing, of whom 207 received two doses of AZD1222 and 26 received two doses of the MenACWY control vaccine. Enrollment into the trials was organized by age into subgroups of 18-55, 56-69 and 70-plus years, and those subgroups contained about 150, 27 and 61 TCR-sequenced participants, respectively. Overall results and qualifications from the work: Most participants were white British and females outnumbered males, and the authors suggested that clonal diversity may have been underestimated. The 56-69-year group was small, and its depth increase did not reach significance, likely because of low power. Reportedly, almost half of the unique spike-specific TCRs recognized epitopes lying outside the regions that are mutated in the B.1.351 and B.1.1.7 variants. Vaccine-associated CD4 TCRs spanned the whole spike protein, with dominant responses in regions 160-218 and 743-854. Because no samples from the day 14 peak response were available, repertoires could be characterized only after the peak T cell response. Only a handful of AZD1222 recipients were SARS-CoV-2 seropositive at baseline, limiting conclusions about previously exposed vaccinees. After two AZD1222 doses, both the breadth and the depth of spike-specific TCRs were significantly higher than at day 0 and than in MenACWY recipients.

The CDR3 regions of human TCRbeta chains were subjected to immunosequencing. The source study handled its data this way. Repertoire TCRs were matched against a reference library of SARS-CoV-2-specific TCRs generated with the MIRA antigen-specificity platform. Breadth meant the fraction of unique TCRs that were SARS-CoV-2-associated, whereas depth meant the fraction of total T cells that were SARS-CoV-2-associated. Using the MIRA data, each spike-specific TCR was mapped to the spike region that the TCR reacts to and placed in a CD4 or CD8 class. Log10-transformed breadth and depth values were compared by one-way ANOVA with Sidak's multiple comparisons tests. TCRdb limited this immuneACCESS table to in-frame rearrangements with V and J called. A share of clones is missing; checked studies link under half to unresolved V genes, and the rest is unexplained. From that table come the V and J calls and clone size; the DNA was used to work out D and trimming. The sample profile shows about 150,000 clones; roughly 90% of them were found once. Clones ranked in the top ten supply under 1.5% of the sample.

As regards this clone: The antigen it binds to is not known. Base qualities are not provided; no much larger clone lies one nucleotide away.

What the time point label conveys for this sample: about 28 days (+/-7) after the second vaccine dose. AZD1222 recipients given second doses at about 4 weeks or at about 12 weeks were pooled, since spike-specific TCR depth and breadth were not found to differ between the two schedules. The vaccinee samples were drawn from two UK trials, COV001 and COV002, one of which was a single-blind randomized controlled phase 2/3 trial testing AZD1222 (ChAdOx1 nCoV-19) in healthy adults. For TCRbeta chain sequencing, PBMC samples were collected from trial participants at day 0 and at day 28 after the second dose. As encoded in the germline V gene, CDR1 is MGHRA while CDR2 is YSYEKL. Relative to germline, V is 4 bases shorter and J is 0 bases shorter, with 12 bases between their ends. The CDR3 runs 15 amino acids, cysteine and phenylalanine included. Here the CDR3 DNA is all that survives: 45 bases in frame from base 1.

The chain is assembled from TRBV4-1 and TRBJ1-1, with the D gene uncertain. The TCR comes from an adult who received the AZD1222 COVID-19 vaccine. The specimen comprised peripheral blood, sampled 28 days after the second AZD1222 dose. CDR3 protein: CASSLHRTVNTEAFF. The nucleotides are TGCGCCAGCAGCCTCCACCGGACGGTGAACACTGAAGCTTTCTTT.